The next 5 T cell receptor beta chains were all read from a single sample in a study of cytotoxic CD8 clonotypes in ibrutinib-treated CLL. Data came from immunoSEQ multiplex PCR; TCRdb stores just in-frame clones and leaves some out. The repertoire consists of tens of thousands of clones, with roughly 77% occurring once and the leading ten covering about 4.8%. Source: PBMCs, taken after 12 months of ibrutinib treatment. The receptors originated from a human donor with chronic lymphocytic leukemia.

This CDR3 reads CASSYSIGQANYEQYF. In nucleotides, the CDR3 is TGTGCCAGCAGTTACTCGATCGGCCAGGCCAACTACGAGCAGTACTTC. The genes are TRBV6-5 and TRBJ2-7; D uncertain. Trimming pared 0 bases from V and 3 bases from J, leaving 15 bases between. Germline V gene data show CDR1 as MNHEY and CDR2 as SVGAGI. This CDR3 is 16 amino acids long.

The chain uses TRBV5-5 and TRBJ1-2, with 8 bases fitting TRBD1. V dropped 3 bases and J dropped 4; count of bases not matched to a gene: 14. This CDR3 comprises 17 residues. The germline gives CDR1 SGHKS, CDR2 YYEKEE (reference sequence). CDR3 sequence: CASSWPGFEGQVYGYTF. The DNA of the CDR3 is TGTGCCAGCAGCTGGCCGGGGTTTGAGGGACAGGTCTATGGCTACACCTTC.

The chain combines TRBV7-7 with TRBJ2-1; 8 nucleotides align to TRBD1. V lost 5 bases, J lost 8 bases, and 8 bases stayed unmatched. This CDR3 contains 14 residues. Germline V gene lookup returns CDR1 SSHAT and CDR2 FNYEAQ (reference sequence). CDR3 amino acids: CASSPRGRLDEQFF. CDR3 sequence (DNA): TGTGCCAGCAGCCCCAGGGGGCGATTAGATGAGCAGTTCTTC. The full variable domain, in which reference TRBV7-7 and TRBJ2-1 provide the parts outside the CDR3, is GAGVSQSPRYKVTKRGQDVTLRCDPISSHATLYWYQQALGQGPEFLTYFNYEAQPDKSGLPSDRFSAERPEGSISTLTIQRTEQRDSAMYRCASSPRGRLDEQFFGPGTRLTVL.

A remark on this clone: An end of the junction does not agree with germline; a read error may underlie this. The J gene is TRBJ2-2, the V gene TRBV18, with D perhaps matching TRBD1 or TRBD2 (5 bases each). The germline gives CDR1 KGHSH, CDR2 LQKENI. This CDR3 spans 15 amino acids. The CDR3 loop reads CASSPPGRWAGELFF. CDR3 coding DNA: TGTGCCAGCTCCCCACCGGGGCGTTGGGCCGGGGAGCTGTTTTTT.

The gene calls are TRBV20-1 and TRBJ2-2; D possibly uses TRBD1 or TRBD2 (5 bases each). Trimming removed 6 bases from V and 7 bases from J, with 9 bases in between. This CDR3 region has 11 residues. Looked up from germline, CDR1 is DFQATT and CDR2 is SNEGSKA (reference sequence). The CDR3 DNA follows: TGCAGTGCGGGGGATATCGGGGAGCTGTTTTTT. Translating it yields CSAGDIGELFF.